This TCR beta chain comes out of a study of T cell responses to AZD1222 COVID-19 vaccine. This clone was seen once. Its antigen remains unknown. The CDR3 is 16 residues long. Germline V lookup: CDR1 SEHNR, CDR2 FQNEAQ (reference sequence). J lost 5 bases, V lost 1 base, and 6 bases had no gene match. Study outcomes and limitations: Spike-specific TCRs gained breadth and depth after people received two AZD1222 doses. Seropositive AZD1222 recipients at baseline numbered only five or six.

This table comes from immunoSEQ multiplex PCR, and its TCRdb copy is limited to in-frame clones, with some not included. Of about 110,000 clones in the sample, about 86% are singletons; the top ten hold about 3%. The source is an adult in good health. This specimen was peripheral blood, taken on day 0 of AZD1222 vaccination. This rearrangement joins TRBV7-9 to TRBJ2-3; 10 bases are shared with TRBD2. The CDR3 nucleotides read TGTGCCAGCAGCTTAGTCCCTAGCGGGGGCCTAGATACGCAGTATTTT. It encodes CASSLVPSGGLDTQYF.